A selection of T cell receptor beta chains follows, all from one sample in a study of T cell changes during pregnancy in multiple sclerosis. The table came from immunoSEQ multiplex PCR; TCRdb's copy has only in-frame clones and leaves some out. The sample records 32,000 or so clones, 85% to 90% being singletons. The sequences come from CD8+ T cells from peripheral blood mononuclear cells, collected in the second trimester of pregnancy. The source of these receptors is a female donor with multiple sclerosis, enrolled in a pregnancy study. Each CDR3 is given with its conserved first and last residue. Each record gives: J gene, V gene, D gene, clone size, CDR3 protein, CDR3 DNA. The D gene is left open where the match is weak. Clone size appears in some rows only: once, few, many, or a class for an expanded clone.

>TRBJ2-7|TRBV28|NA|NA
CASSFSLGSYEQYF
TGTGCCAGCAGTTTCTCCCTCGGCTCCTACGAGCAGTACTTC
>TRBJ2-6|TRBV21-1|NA|NA
CASSTAGANVLTF
TGTGCCAGCAGTACTGCTGGGGCCAACGTCCTGACTTTC
>TRBJ2-1|TRBV27|NA|NA
CASSSDRRSYNEQFF
TGTGCCAGCAGCAGCGACCGCCGGAGCTACAATGAGCAGTTCTTC
>TRBJ2-3|TRBV5-6|NA|few
CASSFSTSTDTQYF
TGTGCCAGCAGCTTTTCGACTAGCACAGATACGCAGTATTTT
>TRBJ1-1|TRBV7-9|NA|NA
CASSPEGVGGTEAFF
TGTGCCAGCAGCCCCGAAGGGGTGGGGGGCACTGAAGCTTTCTTT
>TRBJ1-5|TRBV6-6|NA|NA
CASSLGRKPNQPQHF
TGTGCCAGCAGCCTTGGGAGGAAGCCCAATCAGCCCCAGCATTTT
>TRBJ2-7|TRBV14|NA|NA
CASSFQGMYEQYF
TGTGCCAGCAGCTTTCAGGGGATGTACGAGCAGTACTTC
>TRBJ1-4|TRBV7-6|NA|NA
CASSLLQGRVSNEKLFF
TGTGCCAGCAGCTTACTCCAGGGTCGGGTCAGCAATGAAAAACTGTTTTTT
>TRBJ1-5|TRBV27|NA|NA
CASSSGNQPQHF
TGTGCCAGCAGTTCGGGCAATCAGCCCCAGCATTTT
>TRBJ2-6|TRBV9|TRBD2|NA
CASSTSGGAFGANVLTF
TGTGCCAGCAGTACCAGCGGGGGGGCTTTTGGGGCCAACGTCCTGACTTTC
>TRBJ2-3|TRBV6-5|TRBD2|NA
CASSSLLAGFTDTQYF
TGTGCCAGCAGTTCGTTACTAGCGGGGTTCACAGATACGCAGTATTTT
>TRBJ2-5|TRBV7-9|NA|NA
CASTPGWGRQETQYF
TGTGCCAGCACCCCGGGTTGGGGGCGCCAAGAGACCCAGTACTTC
>TRBJ2-1|TRBV5-4|TRBD1|NA
CASSRDRGSYNEQFF
TGTGCCAGCAGCCGGGACAGGGGGTCGTACAATGAGCAGTTCTTC
>TRBJ1-1|TRBV7-9|TRBD1|NA
CASSSGDRGRANTEAFF
TGTGCCAGCAGCTCCGGGGACAGGGGGAGGGCGAACACTGAAGCTTTCTTT
>TRBJ2-5|TRBV10-3|TRBD2|NA
CAISDPLAGAPKGAQYF
TGTGCCATCAGTGATCCGCTAGCGGGAGCCCCAAAGGGGGCCCAGTACTTC
>TRBJ2-1|TRBV2|TRBD1|few
CASSEVTGVYNEQFF
TGTGCCAGCAGTGAAGTGACAGGGGTCTACAATGAGCAGTTCTTC
>TRBJ2-7|TRBV2|TRBD2|NA
CATIAGPHYEQYF
TGTGCCACCATAGCGGGGCCTCACTACGAGCAGTACTTC
>TRBJ1-2|TRBV5-6|NA|few
CASSTSVVSYGYTF
TGTGCCAGCAGCACCTCCGTGGTGAGCTATGGCTACACCTTC
>TRBJ2-5|TRBV7-3|TRBD1|NA
CASSYRQGPRETQYF
TGTGCCAGCAGCTACCGACAGGGCCCTCGAGAGACCCAGTACTTC
>TRBJ2-1|TRBV27|NA|NA
CASSFRDSYNEQFF
TGTGCCAGCAGTTTCCGGGACTCCTACAATGAGCAGTTCTTC
>TRBJ2-3|TRBV30|TRBD1|NA
CAWRDRVSDTQYF
TGTGCCTGGAGGGACAGGGTATCAGATACGCAGTATTTT
>TRBJ1-5|TRBV27|TRBD1|NA
CASREKGAPGQPQHF
TGTGCCAGCCGCGAAAAGGGGGCGCCGGGTCAGCCCCAGCATTTT
>TRBJ1-1|TRBV5-5|NA|NA
CASSLGTQGWTEAFF
TGTGCCAGCAGCTTAGGTACACAGGGTTGGACTGAAGCTTTCTTT
>TRBJ2-3|TRBV19|NA|NA
CASSIAGFRTDTQYF
TGTGCCAGTAGTATCGCAGGATTCAGGACAGATACGCAGTATTTT
>TRBJ2-3|TRBV21-1|NA|NA
CASRRQGTSQWVSTDTQYF
TGTGCCAGCAGGAGACAGGGAACTAGCCAGTGGGTCAGCACAGATACGCAGTATTTT
>TRBJ2-7|TRBV7-9|NA|NA
CASSLVGKAYEQYF
TGTGCCAGCAGCTTAGTTGGCAAAGCCTACGAGCAGTACTTC
>TRBJ1-1|TRBV12-5|NA|NA
CASGFVVGGALNTEAFF
TGTGCTAGTGGTTTTGTGGTCGGGGGGGCCTTGAACACTGAAGCTTTCTTT